These 22 T cell receptor beta chains originate from one sample sequenced in a study of T cells after posttransplantation cyclophosphamide. A marrow graft followed busulfan-fludarabine conditioning, with cyclophosphamide on days +3 and +4. Assay: immunoSEQ multiplex PCR; the TCRdb copy retains only in-frame clones and omits some. This set yields about 3,100 clones and no singletons; the top ten hold 28%. The sequences come from PBMCs, collected 84 days after allogeneic stem cell transplant with posttransplant cyclophosphamide. These receptors all stem from a female patient in her thirties or forties who received an allogeneic stem cell transplant from a related donor, was CMV-positive, and had no GVHD. Some of the T cells may derive from the graft donor.

This clone has at least ten counts. The V call is TRBV7-3, the J call TRBJ2-1, with 10 bases fitting TRBD2. This CDR3 has 15 residues. Germline CDR1 and CDR2: SGHTA and FQGTGA. V gave up 6 bases and J gave up 2 bases; unmatched junction bases: 4. CDR3 sequence (DNA): TGTGCCAGCAGTCTAAGCGGGGGGGCCTACAATGAGCAGTTCTTC. Protein sequence: CASSLSGGAYNEQFF.

This clone occurred a few times. CDR3: CASSKTGLAGRTDTQYF. The DNA of the CDR3 is TGTGCCAGCAGCAAGACGGGACTAGCGGGGAGGACAGATACGCAGTATTTT. The chain joins TRBV11-2 to TRBJ2-3; 13 bases fit TRBD2. This CDR3 is built from 17 residues. Germline V gene lookup returns CDR1 SGHAT and CDR2 FQNNGV. Trimming cost V 5 bases and J 3 bases; bases outside gene matches: 8.

This clone was detected ten times or more. The chain carries TRBV5-5 and TRBJ2-1; tentative D call: TRBD1 (6 bases). Trimming shortened V by 2 bases and J by 0 bases, and 15 bases separated the two germline ends. Germline V gene lookup returns CDR1 SGHKS and CDR2 YYEKEE (reference sequence). The CDR3 has 17 residues. The CDR3 DNA sequence: TGTGCCAGCAGCTTAGGACAGTTATCAACCTCCTACAATGAGCAGTTCTTC. Protein: CASSLGQLSTSYNEQFF.

This clone showed up many times. The chain links TRBV7-3 to TRBJ2-5; TRBD1 agrees at 11 bases. The CDR3 is 17 amino acids. Germline V CDR1 and CDR2: SGHTA, FQGTGA. V shed 1 base, J shed 4 bases, and the junction held 8 bases outside the gene matches. CDR3: CASSLRPGTGGRETQYF. The CDR3 DNA reads as TGTGCCAGCAGCTTAAGGCCGGGGACAGGGGGTCGAGAGACCCAGTACTTC.

This clone qualifies as medium-sized. The chain joins TRBV10-3 to TRBJ1-6, with D unresolved. Trimming stripped 0 bases from V and 6 bases from J, with 9 bases between. The CDR3 spans 15 residues. The germline V gene has CDR1 ENHRY and CDR2 SYGVKD. The CDR3: CAISESRQANSPLHF. The DNA for the CDR3 is TGTGCCATCAGTGAGTCGCGACAAGCTAATTCACCCCTCCACTTT.

This clone was counted ten times or more. Other DNA sequences from this sample encode an identical CDR3 as well. V is TRBV9 and J is TRBJ2-7, with 9 bases identical to TRBD1. Germline V gene data show CDR1 as SGDLS and CDR2 as YYNGEE. J was trimmed by 4 bases and V by 5 bases; bases with no gene match: 10. The CDR3 loop spans 15 amino acids. CDR3 coding DNA: TGTGCCAGCAGTTTCGGACAGGGGACGGCATACGAGCAGTACTTC. As protein: CASSFGQGTAYEQYF.

The J gene is TRBJ2-1, the V gene TRBV20-1; unclear D gene. Germline assignment: CDR1 DFQATT and CDR2 SNEGSKA (reference sequence). Trimming pared 5 bases from V and 4 bases from J, leaving 6 bases between. This CDR3 is built from 11 residues. The CDR3: CSAATYNEQFF. The CDR3 DNA is TGCAGTGCTGCCACTTACAATGAGCAGTTCTTC.

This clone was detected many times. The CDR3 region is CASSSIQGSTQYF. The CDR3 nucleotides are TGTGCCAGCAGCTCTATACAGGGGAGTACGCAGTATTTT. The chain has TRBV7-3 and TRBJ2-3, with 7 positions matching TRBD1. The junction had 6 bases not matched to a gene; V was cut back by 4 bases and J by 8 bases. The CDR3 contains 13 residues. Germline assignment: CDR1 SGHTA and CDR2 FQGTGA.

This clone was recorded many times. The gene calls are TRBV18 and TRBJ2-1, with a weak D call TRBD2 (5 bases). There are 13 residues in the CDR3. Looked up from germline, CDR1 is KGHSH and CDR2 is LQKENI. V dropped 0 bases and J dropped 8 bases, with 8 bases sitting between them. The CDR3 DNA follows: TGTGCCAGCTCACCACCTCAGGAGGATGAGCAGTTCTTC. Amino acid sequence: CASSPPQEDEQFF.

The chain links TRBV9 to TRBJ2-7, with D perhaps TRBD1 or TRBD2 (6 bases each). V was clipped by 0 bases and J by 9 bases, with 13 bases between them. The length of the CDR3 is 13 residues. Germline V gene sequence: CDR1 SGDLS, CDR2 YYNGEE. The CDR3 protein is CASSVEPRGGQYF. DNA of the CDR3: TGTGCCAGCAGCGTAGAACCCAGGGGAGGGCAGTACTTC.

Sample share makes this clone large. This chain uses TRBV9 with TRBJ2-3; the match to TRBD2 covers 16 bases. The J segment lost 4 bases and the V segment lost 0 bases, leaving 11 bases of the junction unmatched. The germline gives CDR1 SGDLS, CDR2 YYNGEE. The CDR3 sequence is 20 residues long. CDR3 coding DNA: TGTGCCAGCAGCGTAGGGGGACTAGCGGGGGGGCCGTTATCGCCAGATACGCAGTATTTT. Translation gives CASSVGGLAGGPLSPDTQYF.

This clone was seen many times. The genes are TRBV5-1 and TRBJ1-6; D not resolved. Germline lookup yields CDR1 SGHRS and CDR2 YFSETQ. The CDR3 has 16 amino acids. Trimming took 0 bases from V and 10 from J, leaving 17 bases between them. The CDR3 reads CASSLDSPVSGSPLHF. The CDR3 DNA reads as TGCGCCAGCAGCTTGGATTCCCCCGTCTCAGGCTCACCCCTCCACTTT.

This clone was observed at least ten times. The V gene is TRBV6-6, the J gene TRBJ2-7, with TRBD1 matching over 9 bases. CDR1 and CDR2 from the germline V gene are MNHNY and SVGAGI (reference sequence). Losses at the gene ends were 7 bases for V and 6 bases for J; bases not matched to a gene: 10. The CDR3 loop spans 14 amino acids. The CDR3 protein is CASIRRTGDIEQYF. The CDR3 nucleotides are TGTGCCAGCATTCGCCGGACAGGGGATATCGAGCAGTACTTC.

This clone appeared many times. The chain carries TRBV6-6 and TRBJ1-1, with D possibly matching TRBD1 (6 bases). The CDR3 contains 14 residues. The V gene lost 5 bases and the J gene lost 1 base, with 11 bases spanning the gap. Germline CDR1 MNHNY, CDR2 SVGAGI (reference sequence). CDR3 sequence reads: CASSRTASNTEAFF. The DNA of the CDR3 is TGTGCCAGCAGTCGGACAGCCTCGAACACTGAAGCTTTCTTT.

This clone has ten or more counts. The chain couples TRBV10-3 to TRBJ2-2; D may be TRBD2 (7 bases). Per the germline V gene, CDR1 is ENHRY and CDR2 is SYGVKD. The CDR3 totals 16 residues. Trimming removed 6 bases at V and 4 bases at J, with 18 bases between. The DNA of the CDR3 is TGTGCCATCAGCTACGCCGCAGGGGAGGGCACCGGGGAGCTGTTTTTT. This sequence encodes CAISYAAGEGTGELFF.

This chain uses TRBV5-4 with TRBJ2-5; 7 nucleotides align to TRBD1. The CDR3 sequence is 14 residues long. Germline values: CDR1 SGHNT, CDR2 YYREEE (reference sequence). After removal of 3 bases from V and 0 bases from J, the junction contained 2 bases not matched to a gene. CDR3 sequence reads: CASSYRGDQETQYF. CDR3 coding DNA: TGTGCCAGCAGCTACAGGGGCGACCAAGAGACCCAGTACTTC.

Ten or more counts support this clone. The chain combines TRBV5-1 with TRBJ2-3, with 10 bases identical to TRBD2. J gave up 0 bases and V 3 bases, and 4 bases lay outside the gene matches. The CDR3 contains 16 residues. CDR1 and CDR2 (germline): SGHRS, YFSETQ. CDR3 protein: CASSSGLATSTDTQYF. The CDR3 bases are TGCGCCAGCAGCTCGGGACTAGCGACTAGCACAGATACGCAGTATTTT.

Ten or more counts support this clone. The V and J genes are TRBV18 and TRBJ2-7, with 9 bases aligning to TRBD1. CDR1 is KGHSH and CDR2 is LQKENI in the germline V gene. The CDR3 spans 16 residues. V lost 1 base to trimming and J lost 0 bases; unmatched junction nucleotides: 4. This chain's CDR3 is CASSPQGQGYSYEQYF. The CDR3 DNA follows: TGTGCCAGCTCACCACAGGGACAGGGCTACTCCTACGAGCAGTACTTC.

The chain links TRBV15 to TRBJ2-1; D is possibly TRBD1 (6 bases). Trimming removed 2 bases at V and 1 base at J, with 18 bases between. Germline V gives CDR1 LNHNV, CDR2 YYDKDF (reference sequence). The CDR3 sequence is 18 residues long. CDR3 DNA: TGTGCCACCAGCAGATCGGGGAGTAGAGGGGGTTCCTACAATGAGCAGTTCTTC. Residues: CATSRSGSRGGSYNEQFF.

At least ten counts were recorded for this clone. Distinct nucleotide sequences in the sample also encode this CDR3. The V and J genes are TRBV28 and TRBJ1-5; 8 bases are shared with TRBD1. The V gene end was trimmed by 8 bases and the J gene end by 4 bases; junction bases not matched to a gene: 16. The CDR3 contains 17 residues. Germline CDR1 is MDHEN and CDR2 is SYDVKM. CDR3 region: CASQSPTGQGRNQPQHF. CDR3 DNA: TGTGCCAGCCAATCTCCCACCGGACAGGGACGAAATCAGCCCCAGCATTTT.

This clone was counted many times. V usage is TRBV18 and J usage is TRBJ2-2; maybe TRBD2 (7 bases). With 5 bases removed from V and 0 bases from J, the gap between germline ends came to 10 bases. Germline V gene lookup returns CDR1 KGHSH and CDR2 LQKENI. The CDR3 is 15 amino acids. The DNA for the CDR3 is TGTGCCAGCTCAGGGGGGGCCGCGAACACCGGGGAGCTGTTTTTT. As protein: CASSGGAANTGELFF.

Many counts were recorded for this clone. The gene calls are TRBV2 and TRBJ2-1; TRBD1 matches at 10 bases. This CDR3 spans 18 amino acids. The junction had 14 bases not matched to a gene; V was cut back by 2 bases and J by 7 bases. Germline values: CDR1 SNHLY, CDR2 FYNNEI. The CDR3 DNA reads TGTGCCAGCAGTGAAATATTCAAGGGACAGGGGAGGTGGAATGAGCAGTTCTTC. This encodes CASSEIFKGQGRWNEQFF.